This entry features one T cell receptor beta chain sequence. This sample is drawn from a study of blood T cell repertoires in COVID-19. Study-level background: Samples representing acute and convalescent COVID-19 were sourced from the United States, Italy and Spain. T cells, B-cell-depleted T cells, or PBMCs provided the cDNA or gDNA that served as material.

Categorization into cohorts depended on clinical history that participants reported. In Cohort 3, a recovered donor had either two negative PCRs, clearance, or symptom resolution. Assay: immunoSEQ multiplex PCR; the TCRdb copy retains only in-frame clones and omits some. The sample holds 320,000 or so clones, over 75% seen once. Trimming shortened V by 1 base and J by 4 bases, and 8 bases separated the two germline ends. The length of the CDR3 is 14 residues. Germline V lookup: CDR1 SEHNR, CDR2 FQNEAQ (reference sequence). This clonotype was sampled from a man younger than 40 who had recovered from COVID-19. This chain uses TRBV7-9 with TRBJ1-5; the D is unclear. Material: PBMCs or T cells enriched from blood (not recorded which). CDR3 amino acids: CASSLGHQNQPQHF. The CDR3 DNA follows: TGTGCCAGCAGCTTAGGGCACCAAAATCAGCCCCAGCATTTT.